One T cell receptor beta chain is described in this entry. The antigen remains undetermined. Germline CDR1 MNHEY, CDR2 SMNVEV (reference sequence). The CDR3 totals 17 residues. With 3 bases removed from V and 2 bases from J, the gap between germline ends came to 17 bases. These data are taken from a study of identical twins' blood T cells. Findings and caveats of the study: Shared CDR3 clonotype counts between two donors mainly tracked the product of their cloneset sizes, twins included.

Via MiXCR, TCRdb re-called the 5' RACE reads, giving one row per CDR3 protein. The data show 300,000 to 400,000 distinct CDR3 sequences, around 30% seen once. Three pairs of healthy female monozygous twins were the donors. The rearrangement joins TRBV27 to TRBJ2-4, with D possibly TRBD1 on 6 matching bases. This TCR came from a woman between 18 and 50 years old in good health. Source material: PBMCs. Written as DNA, the CDR3 is TGTGCCAGCAGTTTGCGGCAGGGGAGCTTGTCCAAAAACATTCAGTACTTC. Translation: CASSLRQGSLSKNIQYF.